This T cell receptor (beta chain) was identified in a study of cytomegalovirus exposure and HLA in healthy donors (dated by TCRdb to the late 2010s). Some background on the complete study: An earlier analysis of approximately 550 of the donors reported 276 Gb of sequence data and roughly 110 million unique TCR beta sequences from roughly 200 million T cells. The aim of the study was to test whether cataloging public T cell receptors could identify signatures of past pathogen exposure. Every discovery cohort repertoire had been produced on one sequencing platform. To predict cytomegalovirus infection status, the study combined high-throughput TCR immunosequencing, statistical association of individual TCRs with disease status, and machine learning. Rather than drawing on any new phenotypic data, the later analysis identified candidate immune exposures from TCR beta sequences and the way those sequences occurred across donors. A later genetic analysis used genome-wide SNP genotypes for about 60% of the 666 donors, treating that subset as a discovery cohort. A later analysis re-analyzed previously published TCR beta repertoires from roughly 690 donors and added high-resolution HLA genotyping to study TCR occurrence patterns. The genetic ancestry cluster associated with self-reported Caucasian donors included 81% of the roughly 360 genotyped donors. To decide whether each TCR beta V gene segment behaved as functional or pseudogenic, an earlier analysis of some 540 of the donors relied on high-throughput TCR beta sequencing. Roughly 310 gigabases of sequencing data and 70 million to 85 million unique TCR sequences were included in an early release covering around 650 HLA-typed donors. Several DR-DQ haplotypes were treated as single units for association and clustering because of strong linkage in the cohort. Typing coverage varied by locus: roughly 629-640 donors for A, B, C, DRB1 and DQB1; roughly 510 for DQA1; over 600 for DPA1; roughly 470 for DPB1. On average, about 240,000 unique TCR beta nucleotide sequences were sequenced per donor among some 430 genotyped donors of the cohort, with 15% to 20% of those sequences being non-productive. In addition to the first cohort of roughly 670 subjects, a separate validation cohort of under 150 different subjects was used. HLA typing covered class I and class II loci at four-digit resolution. Using immunosequencing, the study profiled T cell repertoires from 640 or so subjects and related those repertoires to cytomegalovirus serostatus. Donor age, sex, ethnicity and CMV serostatus were collected together with the repertoire data.

The paper as a whole reports these results and caveats: The authors suggested that the approach could potentially be extended to other disease states and immunological phenotypes. An earlier analysis of several hundred of the donors showed that most TCR beta V segments appeared in productive rearrangements either about 87% or about 30% of the time, which broadly matched IMGT annotations. A group of highly shared sequence variants was considered likely to be a technical artifact of the sequencing pipeline. Sequencing depth was assumed to be roughly uniform across donors in the presence/absence analyses, though that assumption may not hold. The 87-base-pair reads could not distinguish some IMGT-functional V segments, including TRBV6-2 and TRBV6-3, so those segments were excluded. A total of fewer than 200 TCR beta chains were listed by the study as associated with cytomegalovirus. Correlated functional status among segregating V segments might be attributable to linkage disequilibrium, but an unknown experimental factor could not be ruled out. A later analysis associated roughly 17,000 TCR beta sequences with specific HLA alleles at a false discovery rate of 0.05. Compared with equally common non-associated chains, HLA-associated TCR beta chains in a later analysis were more clonally expanded and had lower generation probabilities. Because some donors lacked HLA typing at each locus, the association tests relied only on the typed subset. In both the original and validation cohorts, the classifier was reported to diagnose cytomegalovirus status with high specificity and sensitivity. A later analysis found that most CMV-associated TCR beta chains appeared HLA-restricted, with HLA associations seemingly driven largely by CMV exposure. While some public TCRs were present in many individuals, most TCR sequences turned up only very rarely across donors. According to a later genetic analysis, donors in an Asian-associated ancestry cluster had fewer N-insertions in productive TCRs than the approximately 610-donor mean. The only immune exposure information available for the cohort was CMV serostatus. A further reported finding was that TCR beta sequences accurately predicted the HLA-A and HLA-B alleles for most subjects in the first cohort. In a later analysis, TCR association rates were found to vary across HLA loci, with the most associated TCRs seen for DRB1 alleles and the fewest for HLA-C alleles. In a later analysis, several top co-occurrence clusters were reported to appear linked to parvovirus B19, influenza, CMV and Epstein-Barr virus. This cohort had only TCR beta chains sequenced, and the lack of alpha or paired-chain data limited which features could be detected. Because counts were too low, about 15 rarely observed V segments, including chromosome 9 orphons, were left out of the earlier analysis of approximately 580 of the donors. When HLA alleles, especially DR and DQ, strongly co-occurred, TCR associations were difficult to assign to individual alleles. Three of the identified cytomegalovirus-associated TCR beta chains were confirmed in vitro to be specific for cytomegalovirus antigens. In a later genetic analysis, a missense DCLRE1C variant was associated with V-gene and J-gene trimming of TCR beta chains, and the association was replicated in an independent cohort.

The CDR3 goes from the cysteine to the phenylalanine over 15 residues. Here the CDR3 DNA is all that survives: 45 bases in frame from base 1. CDR1 and CDR2, looked up from the germline V gene, are MDHEN and SYDVKM. The germline V and J ends show losses of 5 bases and 8 bases respectively, and no gene match explains 10 bases of the junction. With regard to this clone: It has no known antigen specificity. No per-base quality is available; no much larger clone lies one base away.

The library was generated by the immunoSEQ multiplex PCR assay. For the multiplex PCR, a mixture combining 60 forward primers for TCR Vbeta segments and 13 reverse primers for TCR Jbeta segments was used. The CDR3 region of rearranged TCR beta genes was amplified from genomic DNA with a multiplex PCR assay. The Illumina HiSeq System was used to sequence the amplified TCR beta libraries as 87-base-pair reads. In the original analysis: Across the 700 or so repertoires, a later analysis counted 75 million to 90 million unique TCR beta chains, roughly 11 million of which were shared by at least two donors. Raw reads were error-corrected and collapsed into unique sequences with a nearest-neighbor algorithm that merged closely related sequences to remove PCR and sequencing errors. To assign V, D and J gene segments, CDR3 sequences were aligned to IMGT reference sequences. Each retained sequence needed at least a six-nucleotide match to both a V gene segment and a J gene segment. Rearrangements were called productive when the CDR3 lacked stop codons and stayed in frame with V and J; all others were non-productive. CDR3 was defined according to IMGT convention as the region running from the second conserved V-encoded cysteine to the conserved J-encoded phenylalanine. Sequences without an unambiguous match to a single V gene segment were excluded from the earlier analysis of several hundred of the donors. An earlier analysis of fewer than 750 of the donors called V segments functional above 56.7% productive rearrangements and segregating when the between-donor standard deviation exceeded 5%. To diagnose cytomegalovirus status from the catalog of TCR beta chain sequences, a statistical classification framework was built. A later analysis assigned V and J genes by comparing TCR nucleotide sequences with IMGT/GENE-DB human TR gene sequences. In a later analysis, CDR3 sequences and most-parsimonious VDJ recombination scenarios were assigned using the TCRdist pipeline. In a later analysis, each TCR beta chain was defined by its CDR3 amino acid sequence together with its V-gene family, and reads without a unique V-gene family were excluded. A later analysis removed 500 to 650 highly shared, low-generation-probability nucleotide sequences to deal with suspected cross-contamination and a sequencing artifact. In a later analysis, a clonal expansion index for each public chain was calculated from normalized within-repertoire ranks of inferred template counts. A later analysis computed generation probabilities with a VDJ recombination model fitted to out-of-frame rearrangements, and checked the results against IGoR. Hypergeometric tests were used in a later analysis to score TCR-TCR, TCR-HLA and TCR-CMV co-occurrence, with a repertoire-size bias correction applied to the TCR pairs. To estimate false discovery rates, a later analysis permuted the HLA or CMV assignments 20 times. In a later analysis, co-occurring TCRs were grouped with DBSCAN, and TCRdist sequence similarity was added when clustering was performed within HLA-allele-positive subsets. Co-occurrence clustering excluded repertoires with fewer than 30,000 or more than 120,000 public chains, plus five with anomalous nucleotide sharing. Not all clones reach the TCRdb copy of this immuneACCESS table, which keeps in-frame sequences only. Checked studies attribute under half of the gap to unresolved V genes and leave the rest unexplained. The V and J calls and the clone size are those of that table, but D and trimming were determined from the DNA. Present in this sample are 110,000 or so clones, approximately 78% of which were seen just once. Clones ranked in the top ten supply about 1.8% of the sample.

The cohort comprised hundreds of healthy bone marrow donors. At the time of sampling, all cohort members were nominally healthy, though unrecorded immune exposures were likely present. The donor tested CMV seronegative, placing the donor among the 350 or so seronegative members of the cohort. A peripheral blood sample was provided by each donor, and peripheral blood mononuclear cells were used for TCR beta sequencing. Genomic DNA was extracted from the blood cell samples with the Qiagen DNeasy Blood Extraction Kit. The chain couples TRBV28 to TRBJ2-3, and TRBD2 matches 10 of the central bases. Sequencing was carried out using PBMCs. This clonotype was obtained from a man aged 40-49 years in good health and CMV-seronegative. Here is the DNA: TGTGCCAGCAGTCAAATAGCGGGGGGTATCGCTACGCAGTATTTT. This sequence encodes CASSQIAGGIATQYF.